A selection of T cell receptor beta chains follows, all from one sample in a study of blood T cell repertoires in COVID-19. Libraries were prepared by immunoSEQ multiplex PCR; TCRdb keeps only in-frame clonotypes and omits some of them. The repertoire holds around 130,000 clones, with 80% to 90% as singletons. Sequenced input: peripheral blood. Receptors originate from a man aged 45-65 years with active or convalescent COVID-19. CDR3s include the opening cysteine and the closing phenylalanine or tryptophan. D genes are given only for firm matches. Size is omitted from some rows. Given values are once, few, many or a class for expanded clones.

TRBD1	NA	TRBV2	15	TRBJ1-6	TGTGCCAGCAACTCGGACAGGGGCTATAATTCACCCCTCCACTTT	CASNSDRGYNSPLHF
NA	NA	TRBV12-1	15	TRBJ2-7	TGTGCCAGCAGCTCGGGTCCCCGAGGGCCCTACGAGCAGTACTTC	CASSSGPRGPYEQYF
TRBD1	NA	TRBV2	14	TRBJ1-2	TGTGCCAGCTGTCGAACCGGGACAGGGGATGGCTACACCTTC	CASCRTGTGDGYTF
NA	NA	TRBV18	13	TRBJ1-1	TGTGCCAGCGGATTTTCAGGGAACACTGAAGCTTTCTTT	CASGFSGNTEAFF
TRBD1	few	TRBV28	17	TRBJ1-3	TGTGCCAGCAGTCAAACTTACCGACAGGGCTCTGGAAACACCATATATTTT	CASSQTYRQGSGNTIYF
TRBD2	NA	TRBV30	14	TRBJ2-5	TGTGCCTGGGGCCCCGGGGTAGCGGGGGAGACCCAGTACTTC	CAWGPGVAGETQYF
NA	NA	TRBV5-4	16	TRBJ1-1	TGTGCCAGCAGCCGACCCCGCTCAGGGGAGTCGACTGAAGCTTTCTTT	CASSRPRSGESTEAFF
NA	NA	TRBV10-3	14	TRBJ2-7	TGTGCCATCGAAGGTGGGCGGACTACCTACGAGCAGTACTTC	CAIEGGRTTYEQYF
TRBD2	NA	TRBV5-1	19	TRBJ2-1	TGCGCCAGCAGCTTGGGGTATAGCGGGAGGCTGTACTCCTACAATGAGCAGTTCTTC	CASSLGYSGRLYSYNEQFF
TRBD1	NA	TRBV28	16	TRBJ2-3	TGTGCCAGCAGTAAACCGGGACAGGGGTTTCGAGATACGCAGTATTTT	CASSKPGQGFRDTQYF
NA	few	TRBV19	14	TRBJ1-2	TGTGCCAGTAGTATAAGTCAACAGAACTATGGCTACACCTTC	CASSISQQNYGYTF
NA	NA	TRBV20-1	12	TRBJ2-1	TGCAGTGCTAGTGACGGGGGAGATGAGCAGTTCTTC	CSASDGGDEQFF
NA	NA	TRBV10-3	16	TRBJ1-6	TGTGCCATCGGTGGCGAATCCTCCACCGCTAATTCACCCCTCCACTTT	CAIGGESSTANSPLHF
NA	NA	TRBV27	13	TRBJ2-3	TGTGCCAGCAGATATACCGGGAGCGATACGCAGTATTTT	CASRYTGSDTQYF
NA	few	TRBV19	14	TRBJ1-2	TGTGCCACCTCGGCAAACGGGGCTAACTATGGCTACACCTTC	CATSANGANYGYTF
NA	NA	TRBV5-8	12	TRBJ1-2	TGTGCCAGCAGCTTGGCCTTATTGGGCTACACCTTC	CASSLALLGYTF
TRBD1	NA	TRBV28	15	TRBJ1-2	TGTGCCAGCAGTTTCCCAGGGGGCCCGAATTATGGCTACACCTTC	CASSFPGGPNYGYTF
TRBD1	NA	TRBV6-5	11	TRBJ2-4	TGTGCCAGCAGCCATCGGACAGGGCGGTACTTC	CASSHRTGRYF